A single sample is the source of the 30 T cell receptor beta chains below, sequenced in a study of shared clonotypes between healthy human individuals. Generated by immunoSEQ multiplex PCR, the TCRdb table keeps only in-frame clones and is missing some. The sample consists of millions of clones, approximately 95% of them appearing once. The sample comprised naive CD4+ T cells sorted from blood. Subset defined: CD45RA+ positively selected. All receptors come from a man aged 18-30 years in good health.

The chain has TRBV5-1 and TRBJ2-1; D call uncertain. This CDR3 has 14 amino acids. Per germline, CDR1 SGHRS and CDR2 YFSETQ. V gave up 4 bases and J gave up 5 bases, with 13 bases separating them. This CDR3 is CASSQDPLDNEQFF. CDR3 DNA sequence: TGCGCCAGCAGCCAGGACCCACTCGACAATGAGCAGTTCTTC.

This chain links TRBV6-5 with TRBJ2-6; D unclear. V was trimmed by 6 bases and J by 3 bases, leaving 3 bases between them. The length of the CDR3 is 12 residues. Germline V gene lookup returns CDR1 MNHEY and CDR2 SVGAGI. The CDR3 nucleotides are TGTGCCAGCAGCCGTGGGGCCAACGTCCTGACTTTC. As protein: CASSRGANVLTF.

The chain carries TRBV7-2 and TRBJ1-1; no clear D. Looked up from germline, CDR1 is SGHTA and CDR2 is FQGNSA. V was cut by 6 bases and J by 0 bases, with 8 bases left in between. The CDR3 length is 13 residues. The CDR3 DNA reads TGTGCCAGCAGTTACACCATGAACACTGAAGCTTTCTTT. Its translation is CASSYTMNTEAFF.

V gene TRBV15 combines with J gene TRBJ1-5, with D uncertain. CDR1 and CDR2 from the germline V gene are LNHNV and YYDKDF (reference sequence). V was cut by 1 base and J by 2 bases, with 9 bases left in between. The CDR3 contains 15 residues. CDR3: CATSRVSAGNQPQHF. The CDR3 nucleotides read TGTGCCACCAGCAGAGTATCGGCAGGCAATCAGCCCCAGCATTTT.

This chain links TRBV7-6 with TRBJ2-1, with 9 bases lining up with TRBD1. Germline V lookup: CDR1 SGHVS, CDR2 FNYEAQ. Trimming took 4 bases from V and 6 from J; bases not matched to a gene: 4. This CDR3 contains 14 residues. The CDR3 here is CASSWGQGANEQFF. CDR3 coding DNA: TGTGCCAGCAGCTGGGGACAGGGTGCCAATGAGCAGTTCTTC.

The DNA of the CDR3 is TGTGCCAGCAGTTACGCATCAGGGCCTAATCAGCCCCAGCATTTT. Translating gives CASSYASGPNQPQHF. This sequence joins TRBV6-5 and TRBJ1-5; D is possibly TRBD1 (5 bases). Trimming shortened V by 2 bases and J by 4 bases, and 12 bases separated the two germline ends. Germline CDR1 is MNHEY and CDR2 is SVGAGI. This CDR3 spans 15 amino acids.

This sequence joins TRBV11-2 and TRBJ2-1; D remains unclear. Germline-derived CDR1 and CDR2 are SGHAT and FQNNGV. The CDR3 is 13 residues long. Trimming shortened V by 4 bases and J by 7 bases, and 11 bases separated the two germline ends. The CDR3 region is CASSSRHENEQFF. CDR3 nucleotide sequence: TGTGCCAGCAGCTCACGACATGAAAATGAGCAGTTCTTC.

The chain recombines TRBV11-2 with TRBJ2-5; no clear D gene. V was trimmed by 0 bases and J by 5 bases, leaving 7 bases between them. This CDR3 contains 13 residues. The V gene's germline CDR1 is SGHAT and CDR2 FQNNGV. In nucleotides, the CDR3 is TGTGCCAGCAGCTTAGAAGAGGAGGAGACCCAGTACTTC. It codes for CASSLEEEETQYF.

This chain uses TRBV28 with TRBJ2-7; D is possibly TRBD1 or TRBD2 (5 bases each). Germline CDR1 is MDHEN and CDR2 is SYDVKM. This CDR3 is 14 amino acids long. Trimming left V 7 bases short and J 3 bases short, with 16 bases between. The CDR3 protein is CASTRGWDGYEQYF. In nucleotides, the CDR3 is TGTGCCAGCACCCGCGGCTGGGACGGCTACGAGCAGTACTTC.

The chain is built from TRBV11-3 and TRBJ2-4; D may correspond to TRBD1 or TRBD2 (5 bases each). Germline V gene data show CDR1 as SGHNT and CDR2 as YENEEA. This CDR3 has 16 residues. Trimming cost V 1 base and J 12 bases, with 22 bases left between them. The CDR3: CASSLGSGTGQITQYF. The DNA of the CDR3 is TGTGCCAGCAGCTTAGGGTCGGGGACGGGTCAGATAACTCAGTACTTC.

This chain uses TRBV30 with TRBJ1-4; D gene uncertain. V lost 1 base and J 0 bases, leaving 18 bases between the germline ends. The CDR3 has 18 amino acids. CDR1 GTSNPN and CDR2 SVGIG come from the germline V gene (reference sequence). The CDR3 DNA sequence: TGTGCCTGGAGTGGGCCTCCTGTTCGGCGTTCAACTAATGAAAAACTGTTTTTT. Encoded protein: CAWSGPPVRRSTNEKLFF. Full variable domain (remainder filled in from reference TRBV30 and TRBJ1-4): SQTIHQWPATLVQPVGSPLSLECTVEGTSNPNLYWYRQAAGRGLQLLFYSVGIGQISSEVPQNLSASRPQDRQFILSSKKLLLSDSGFYLCAWSGPPVRRSTNEKLFFGSGTQLSVL.

The chain uses TRBV2 and TRBJ2-5, with D perhaps TRBD1 (5 bases). CDR1 and CDR2 (germline): SNHLY, FYNNEI. V was cut by 6 bases and J by 2 bases, with 10 bases left in between. This CDR3 is 13 amino acids long. Written as DNA, the CDR3 is TGTGCCAGCAGGGCCGACAGACAAGAGACCCAGTACTTC. Residues: CASRADRQETQYF. Combining the CDR3 with reference TRBV2 and TRBJ2-5 gives the whole variable domain EPEVTQTPSHQVTQMGQEVILRCVPISNHLYFYWYRQILGQKVEFLVSFYNNEISEKSEIFDDQFSVERPDGSNFTLKIRSTKLEDSAMYFCASRADRQETQYFGPGTRLLVL.

The chain couples TRBV7-9 to TRBJ1-6; D is unclear. Germline V gene data show CDR1 as SEHNR and CDR2 as FQNEAQ (reference sequence). The CDR3 consists of 16 residues. V lost 6 bases to trimming and J lost 0 bases, with 12 bases between them. CDR3 sequence reads: CASRLEGSSYNSPLHF. The CDR3 nucleotides read TGTGCCAGCAGGTTGGAAGGAAGCTCCTATAATTCACCCCTCCACTTT.

This sequence joins TRBV7-2 and TRBJ1-4; TRBD1 matches at 8 bases. The CDR3 contains 14 residues. CDR1 is SGHTA and CDR2 is FQGNSA in the germline V gene. J lost 8 bases, V lost 5 bases, and 7 bases had no gene match. DNA of the CDR3: TGTGCCAGCAGCGGACAGGGTTTGGGAGAAAAACTGTTTTTT. Translation gives CASSGQGLGEKLFF.

The CDR3 sequence is CASSLGGSPASYGYTF. The DNA for the CDR3 is TGTGCCAGCAGCTTGGGCGGTAGCCCGGCCTCTTATGGCTACACCTTC. The chain links TRBV5-4 to TRBJ1-2; D unclear. Germline V gene data show CDR1 as SGHNT and CDR2 as YYREEE (reference sequence). CDR3 size: 16 residues. V lost 0 bases to trimming and J lost 5 bases, with 17 bases between them.

V is TRBV4-3 and J is TRBJ2-1; D unclear. CDR1 is LGHNA and CDR2 is YSLEER in the germline V gene. Trimming pared 2 bases from V and 8 bases from J, leaving 13 bases between. The CDR3 is 14 amino acids. CDR3 coding DNA: TGCGCCAGCAGCCAATCCAATGGCCCATATGAGCAGTTCTTC. This translates into CASSQSNGPYEQFF.

As concerns this clone: The same CDR3 also results from other DNA sequences found in this sample. This chain links TRBV18 with TRBJ1-1; D might be TRBD1 (5 bases). CDR3 length: 14 residues. The germline V gene encodes CDR1 KGHSH and CDR2 LQKENI. V lost 2 bases and J 1 base, leaving 8 bases between the germline ends. This chain's CDR3 is CASSPGATNTEAFF. CDR3 nucleotide sequence: TGTGCCAGCTCACCAGGGGCGACGAACACTGAAGCTTTCTTT.

Only one count was recorded for this clone. Other DNA sequences in this specimen translate into the identical CDR3. J is TRBJ2-5 and V is TRBV6-6, with 7 positions matching TRBD2. The CDR3 has 14 residues. Germline V lookup: CDR1 MNHNY, CDR2 SVGAGI (reference sequence). V gave up 2 bases and J gave up 2 bases; unmatched junction bases: 2. The CDR3: CASSYGGGQETQYF. CDR3 DNA: TGTGCCAGCAGTTACGGGGGGGGGCAAGAGACCCAGTACTTC.

The chain has TRBV6-6 and TRBJ2-5; a possible D gene is TRBD1 (6 bases). Trimming removed 4 bases at V and 5 bases at J, with 11 bases between. This CDR3 has 13 residues. Per the germline V gene, CDR1 is MNHNY and CDR2 is SVGAGI (reference sequence). For the CDR3, the DNA is TGTGCCAGCAGTTTTACTAGGGGGGAGACCCAGTACTTC. Its translation is CASSFTRGETQYF.

The V and J genes are TRBV7-2 and TRBJ2-3; TRBD2 aligns across 7 bases. Germline CDR1 is SGHTA and CDR2 is FQGNSA. J gave up 0 bases and V 5 bases, and 8 bases lay outside the gene matches. The CDR3 is made up of 16 amino acids. The CDR3 reads CASSPGSGVSTDTQYF. The CDR3 nucleotides are TGTGCCAGCAGCCCCGGCAGCGGGGTAAGCACAGATACGCAGTATTTT.

The rearrangement links TRBV4-1 to TRBJ2-7; D call uncertain. The CDR3 has 14 amino acids. Deletions cut 6 bases from V and 3 bases from J, with 15 bases between. Germline V lookup: CDR1 MGHRA, CDR2 YSYEKL. For the CDR3, the DNA is TGCGCCAGCAGGGGAACCGGACGGAGCTACGAGCAGTACTTC. This sequence encodes CASRGTGRSYEQYF.

The chain carries TRBV7-9 and TRBJ1-2; 8 nucleotides line up with TRBD1. Losses at the gene ends were 0 bases for V and 4 bases for J; bases not matched to a gene: 1. Per germline, CDR1 SEHNR and CDR2 FQNEAQ (reference sequence). The CDR3 is 14 residues long. This CDR3 reads CASSLAGQGYGYTF. CDR3 coding DNA: TGTGCCAGCAGCTTAGCCGGACAGGGCTATGGCTACACCTTC.

This clone was picked up one time. The chain employs TRBV30 and TRBJ1-6; D is perhaps TRBD1 (5 bases). Trimming took 1 base from V and 4 from J, leaving 17 bases between them. In germline, CDR1 is GTSNPN, CDR2 SVGIG (reference sequence). This CDR3 contains 17 residues. CDR3 in DNA: TGTGCCTGGAGTGACCGGGAGGGGAGGGTTTATAATTCACCCCTCCACTTT. Its translation is CAWSDREGRVYNSPLHF.

As regards this clone: This may be a read error, as it is one base from a much larger clone. The rearrangement uses TRBV6-6 and TRBJ1-1; D gene unclear. The length of the CDR3 is 11 residues. Looked up from germline, CDR1 is MNHNY and CDR2 is SVGAGI (reference sequence). Trimming removed 6 bases from V and 3 bases from J, with 5 bases in between. CDR3 in amino acids: CASSRDTEAFF. CDR3 sequence (DNA): TGTGCCAGCAGCCGGGACACTGAAGCTTTCTTT.

This clone was observed once. The chain has TRBV5-4 and TRBJ1-2; no reliable D call. The germline V gene encodes CDR1 SGHNT and CDR2 YYREEE (reference sequence). CDR3 length equals 13 residues. V lost 4 bases to trimming and J lost 7 bases, with 14 bases between them. CDR3 protein: CASSGRMEGGYTF. The CDR3 DNA reads as TGTGCCAGCAGCGGCCGGATGGAAGGTGGCTACACCTTC.

The rearrangement links TRBV6-5 to TRBJ2-1; TRBD1 aligns across 9 bases. The CDR3 is 14 amino acids. Germline V lookup: CDR1 MNHEY, CDR2 SVGAGI. Trimming took 6 bases from V and 7 from J; bases not matched to a gene: 7. The CDR3 coding sequence is TGTGCCAGCAGATACAGGGGGCTTGGGAATGAGCAGTTCTTC. Its translation: CASRYRGLGNEQFF.

Details on this clone: The same CDR3 is also encoded by other DNA sequences in this sample. The genes are TRBV6-6 and TRBJ2-3; D remains ambiguous. The germline V gene has CDR1 MNHNY and CDR2 SVGAGI (reference sequence). CDR3 length equals 14 residues. With 0 bases removed from V and 0 bases from J, the gap between germline ends came to 4 bases. In DNA form, the CDR3 reads TGTGCCAGCAGTTACTCCTCCAGCACAGATACGCAGTATTTT. This gives the protein CASSYSSSTDTQYF.

Note on this clone: Within the sample, other DNA sequences also encode this same CDR3. V gene TRBV6-5 combines with J gene TRBJ1-2; D unclear. V was trimmed by 3 bases and J by 0 bases, leaving 5 bases between them. The CDR3 loop spans 13 amino acids. Germline lookup yields CDR1 MNHEY and CDR2 SVGAGI. The CDR3 loop reads CASSYSANYGYTF. The CDR3 DNA sequence: TGTGCCAGCAGTTATAGTGCTAACTATGGCTACACCTTC.

The V gene is TRBV28, the J gene TRBJ2-1; 7 nucleotides match TRBD1. After removal of 5 bases from V and 4 bases from J, the junction contained 5 bases not matched to a gene. CDR1 MDHEN and CDR2 SYDVKM come from the germline V gene. The CDR3 loop spans 14 amino acids. In nucleotides, the CDR3 is TGTGCCAGCAGTCGGGACAGTTTATACAATGAGCAGTTCTTC. Protein product: CASSRDSLYNEQFF.

The chain recombines TRBV28 with TRBJ2-6; D is unclear. The CDR3 extends over 16 amino acids. The germline CDR1 and CDR2 sequences are MDHEN and SYDVKM. The V end was cut by 5 bases, the J end by 0 bases, with 11 bases between. As DNA, the CDR3 is TGTGCCAGCAGTCGGCCGTCAAGCTCTGGGGCCAACGTCCTGACTTTC. It is translated as CASSRPSSSGANVLTF.